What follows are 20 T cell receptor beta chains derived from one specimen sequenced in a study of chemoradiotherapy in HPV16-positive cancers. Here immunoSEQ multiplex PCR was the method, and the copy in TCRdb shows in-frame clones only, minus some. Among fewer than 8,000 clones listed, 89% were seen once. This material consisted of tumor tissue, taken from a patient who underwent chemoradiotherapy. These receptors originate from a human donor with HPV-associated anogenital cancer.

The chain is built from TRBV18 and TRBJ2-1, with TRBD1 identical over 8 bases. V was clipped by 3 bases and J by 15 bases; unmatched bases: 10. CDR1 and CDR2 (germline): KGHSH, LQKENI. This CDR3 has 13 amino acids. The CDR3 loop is CASSPSGGQILFF. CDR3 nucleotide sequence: TGTGCCAGCTCACCGTCAGGGGGCCAAATTCTGTTCTTC.

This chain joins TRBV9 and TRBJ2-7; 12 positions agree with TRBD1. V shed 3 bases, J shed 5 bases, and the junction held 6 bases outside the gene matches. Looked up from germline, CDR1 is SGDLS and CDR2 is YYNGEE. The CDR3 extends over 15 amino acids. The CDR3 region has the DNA TGTGCCAGCAGCGGCCGGGACAGGGGGCGTCACGAGCAGTACTTC. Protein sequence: CASSGRDRGRHEQYF. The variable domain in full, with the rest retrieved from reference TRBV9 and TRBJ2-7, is DSGVTQTPKHLITATGQRVTLRCSPRSGDLSVYWYQQSLDQGLQFLIQYYNGEERAKGNILERFSAQQFPDLHSELNLSSLELGDSALYFCASSGRDRGRHEQYFGPGTRLTVT.

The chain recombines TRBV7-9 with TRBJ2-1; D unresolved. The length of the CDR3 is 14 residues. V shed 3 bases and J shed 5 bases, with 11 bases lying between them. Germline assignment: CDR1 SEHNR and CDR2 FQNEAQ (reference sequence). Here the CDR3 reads CASSFNPVNNEQFF. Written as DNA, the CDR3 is TGTGCCAGCAGCTTTAATCCCGTGAACAATGAGCAGTTCTTC.

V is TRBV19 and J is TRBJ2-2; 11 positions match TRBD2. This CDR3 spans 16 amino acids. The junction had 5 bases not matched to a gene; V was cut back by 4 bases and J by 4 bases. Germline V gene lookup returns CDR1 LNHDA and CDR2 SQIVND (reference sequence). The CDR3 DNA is TGTGCCAGTAGTACTGGGACTAGCGGACTCACCGGGGAGCTGTTTTTT. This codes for CASSTGTSGLTGELFF.

In DNA, the CDR3 is TGTGCCAGCAGCGTACCGAGCGGGATAGATACGCAGTATTTT. It yields the protein CASSVPSGIDTQYF. The J gene is TRBJ2-3, the V gene TRBV2, with 7 bases aligning to TRBD2. V was pared by 6 bases and J by 5 bases, with 8 bases of the junction left unmatched. Looked up from germline, CDR1 is SNHLY and CDR2 is FYNNEI. The CDR3 spans 14 residues.

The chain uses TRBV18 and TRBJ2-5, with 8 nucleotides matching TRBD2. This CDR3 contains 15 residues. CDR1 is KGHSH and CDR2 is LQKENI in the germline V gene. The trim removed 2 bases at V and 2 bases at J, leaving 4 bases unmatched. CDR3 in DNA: TGTGCCAGCTCACCAATTAGCGGGACGCAAGAGACCCAGTACTTC. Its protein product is CASSPISGTQETQYF.

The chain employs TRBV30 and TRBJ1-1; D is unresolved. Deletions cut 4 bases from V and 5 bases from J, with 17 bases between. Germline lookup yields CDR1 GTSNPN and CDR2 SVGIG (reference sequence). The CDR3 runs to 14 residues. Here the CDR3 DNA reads TGTGCCTGGACACCTCCTGAAGGGTCAACTGAAGCTTTCTTT. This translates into CAWTPPEGSTEAFF.

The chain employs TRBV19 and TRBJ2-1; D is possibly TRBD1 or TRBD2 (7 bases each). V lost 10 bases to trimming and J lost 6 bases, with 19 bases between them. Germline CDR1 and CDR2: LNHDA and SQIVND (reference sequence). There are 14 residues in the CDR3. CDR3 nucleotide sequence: TGTGCCAATTCCTTTACAGGGGAGGGCAATGAGCAGTTCTTC. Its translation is CANSFTGEGNEQFF.

The CDR3 protein is CASSQEDRGGYTF. The DNA for the CDR3 is TGCGCCAGCAGCCAGGAGGACAGGGGTGGCTACACCTTC. The chain combines TRBV4-1 with TRBJ1-2; 9 bases line up with TRBD1. Germline-derived CDR1 and CDR2 are MGHRA and YSYEKL. The CDR3 runs to 13 residues. With V trimmed by 3 bases and J by 7 bases, 3 bases remained unmatched.

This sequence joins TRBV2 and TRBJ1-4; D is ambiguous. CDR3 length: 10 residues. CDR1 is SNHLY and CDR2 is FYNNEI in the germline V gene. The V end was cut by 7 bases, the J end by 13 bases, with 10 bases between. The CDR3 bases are TGTGCCAGCAAGCAGACTAGACTGTTTTTT. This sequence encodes CASKQTRLFF.

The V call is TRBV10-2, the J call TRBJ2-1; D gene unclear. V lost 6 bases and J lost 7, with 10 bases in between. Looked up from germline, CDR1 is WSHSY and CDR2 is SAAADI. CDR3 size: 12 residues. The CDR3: CASSTNLNEQFF. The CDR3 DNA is TGCGCCAGCAGCACTAACCTTAATGAGCAGTTCTTC.

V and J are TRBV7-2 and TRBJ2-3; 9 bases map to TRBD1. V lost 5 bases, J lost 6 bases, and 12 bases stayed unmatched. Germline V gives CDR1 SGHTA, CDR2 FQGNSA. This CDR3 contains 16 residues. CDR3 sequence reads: CASSLRDRVGSDTQYF. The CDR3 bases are TGTGCCAGCAGCCTAAGGGACAGGGTGGGTTCCGATACGCAGTATTTT.

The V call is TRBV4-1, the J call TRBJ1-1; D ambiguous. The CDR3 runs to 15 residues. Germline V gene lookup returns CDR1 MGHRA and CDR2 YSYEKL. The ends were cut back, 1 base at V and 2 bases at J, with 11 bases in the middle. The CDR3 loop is CASSQATGSNTEAFF. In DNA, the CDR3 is TGCGCCAGCAGCCAAGCTACGGGATCCAACACTGAAGCTTTCTTT.

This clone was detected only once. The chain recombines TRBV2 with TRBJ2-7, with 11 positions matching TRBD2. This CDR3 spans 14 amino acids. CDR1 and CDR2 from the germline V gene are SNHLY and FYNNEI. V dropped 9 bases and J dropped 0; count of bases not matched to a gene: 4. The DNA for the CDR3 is TGTGCCAGTACGACTAGCGGGGCCTCCTACGAGCAGTACTTC. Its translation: CASTTSGASYEQYF.

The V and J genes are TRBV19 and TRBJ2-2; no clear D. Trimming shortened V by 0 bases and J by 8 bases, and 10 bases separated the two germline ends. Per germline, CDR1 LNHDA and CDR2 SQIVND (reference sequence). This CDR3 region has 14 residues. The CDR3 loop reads CASSIDSPAGELFF. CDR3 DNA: TGTGCCAGTAGTATAGACTCACCTGCGGGGGAGCTGTTTTTT.

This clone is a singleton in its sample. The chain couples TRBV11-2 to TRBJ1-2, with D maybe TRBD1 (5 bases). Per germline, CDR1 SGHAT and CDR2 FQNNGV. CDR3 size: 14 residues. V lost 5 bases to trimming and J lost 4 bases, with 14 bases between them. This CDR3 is CASSPLVGGYGYTF. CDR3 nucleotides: TGTGCCAGCAGCCCGCTAGTTGGGGGCTATGGCTACACCTTC.

The CDR3 nucleotides read TGTGCCAGTAGTATAGGGGGACAGTCCTCCCTTGGCTACACCTTC. Its translation: CASSIGGQSSLGYTF. V and J are TRBV19 and TRBJ1-2; the match to TRBD1 covers 7 bases. The trim removed 1 base at V and 7 bases at J, leaving 9 bases unmatched. Germline assignment: CDR1 LNHDA and CDR2 SQIVND (reference sequence). The CDR3 consists of 15 residues.

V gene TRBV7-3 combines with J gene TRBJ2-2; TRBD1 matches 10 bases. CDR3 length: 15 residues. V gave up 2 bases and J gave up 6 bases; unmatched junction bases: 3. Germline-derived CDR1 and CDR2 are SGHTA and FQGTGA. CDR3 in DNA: TGTGCCAGCAGCTTAGGGACAGGGGAGTCCGGGGAGCTGTTTTTT. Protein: CASSLGTGESGELFF.

The CDR3 region is CASRQTGNTEAFF. The CDR3 coding sequence is TGTGCCAGCAGACAAACAGGGAACACTGAAGCTTTCTTT. V usage is TRBV6-6 and J usage is TRBJ1-1; D perhaps matches TRBD1 (5 bases). The V end lost 6 bases, the J end lost 1 base, and 9 bases lay between the germline ends. CDR3 length equals 13 residues. Looked up from germline, CDR1 is MNHNY and CDR2 is SVGAGI (reference sequence).

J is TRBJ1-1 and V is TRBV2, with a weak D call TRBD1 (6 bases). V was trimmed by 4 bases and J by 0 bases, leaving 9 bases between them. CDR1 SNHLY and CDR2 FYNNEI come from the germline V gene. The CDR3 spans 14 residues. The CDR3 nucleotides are TGTGCCAGCAGTGGGCAGGGGATGAACACTGAAGCTTTCTTT. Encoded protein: CASSGQGMNTEAFF.